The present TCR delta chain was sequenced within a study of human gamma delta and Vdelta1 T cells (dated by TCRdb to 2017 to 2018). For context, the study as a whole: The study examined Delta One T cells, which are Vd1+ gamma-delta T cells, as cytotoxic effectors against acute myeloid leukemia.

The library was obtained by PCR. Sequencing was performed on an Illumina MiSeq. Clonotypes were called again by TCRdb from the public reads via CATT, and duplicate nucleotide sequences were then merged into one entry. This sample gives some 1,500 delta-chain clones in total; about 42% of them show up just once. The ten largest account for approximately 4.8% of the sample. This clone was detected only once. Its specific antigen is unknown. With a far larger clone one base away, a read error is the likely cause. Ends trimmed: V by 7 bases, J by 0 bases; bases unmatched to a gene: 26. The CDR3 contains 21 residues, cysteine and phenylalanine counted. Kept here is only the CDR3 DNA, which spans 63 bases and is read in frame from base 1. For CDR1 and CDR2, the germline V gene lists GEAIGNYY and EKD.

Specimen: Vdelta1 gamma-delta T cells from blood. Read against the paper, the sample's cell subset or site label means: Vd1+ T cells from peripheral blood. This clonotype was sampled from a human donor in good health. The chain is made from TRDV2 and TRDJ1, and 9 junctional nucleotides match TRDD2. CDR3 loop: CAWDLPTKRASGGQYTDKLIF. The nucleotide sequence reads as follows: TGTGCCTGGGACCTTCCTACGAAGAGGGCTTCGGGGGGACAGTACACCGATAAACTCATCTTT.